Reported below is one T cell receptor (beta chain). In the source study's methods: Scientists estimated how many nucleated cells there were by amplifying reference gene primers. This table comes from immunoSEQ multiplex PCR, and its TCRdb copy is limited to in-frame clones, with some not included. The V and J calls and clone size come from that table; D and trimming were worked out from the DNA. Here the sample spans 90,000 to 120,000 clones, roughly 80% being singletons. CDR3 size: 18 residues. The germline V gene encodes CDR1 LNHNV and CDR2 YYDKDF (reference sequence). The V segment lost 0 bases and the J segment 4 bases; nucleotides outside the gene matches: 10. This specimen belongs to a study of blood T cell repertoires in COVID-19.

This chain joins TRBV15 and TRBJ2-3, with TRBD2 matching 10 bases. The specimen was peripheral blood. The receptor was derived from a human donor in a cohort sampled during active COVID-19. The CDR3 region has the DNA TGTGCCACCAGCAGAGATTCCCTAGCGGGAGAGGGGGCAGATACGCAGTATTTT. Its protein is CATSRDSLAGEGADTQYF.